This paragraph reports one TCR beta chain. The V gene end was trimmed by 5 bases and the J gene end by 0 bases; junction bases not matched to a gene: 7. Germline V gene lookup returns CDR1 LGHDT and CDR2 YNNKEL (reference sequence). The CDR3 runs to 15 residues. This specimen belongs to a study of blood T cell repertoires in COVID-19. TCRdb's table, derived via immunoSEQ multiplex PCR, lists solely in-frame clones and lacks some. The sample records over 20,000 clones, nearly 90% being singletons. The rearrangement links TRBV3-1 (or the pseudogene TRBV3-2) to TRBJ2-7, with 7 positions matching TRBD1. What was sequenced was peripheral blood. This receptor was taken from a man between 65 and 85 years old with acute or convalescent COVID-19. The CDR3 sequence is CASSETGTASYEQYF. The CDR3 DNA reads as TGTGCCAGCAGCGAAACCGGGACAGCCTCCTACGAGCAGTACTTC.